Here is one T cell receptor beta chain with its context. Germline assignment: CDR1 ENHRY and CDR2 SYGVKD. V lost 8 bases and J lost 3, with 13 bases in between. The CDR3 has 13 amino acids. These data are taken from a study of cytomegalovirus exposure and HLA in healthy donors. Amplification used 60 Vbeta primers and 13 Jbeta primers. Here immunoSEQ multiplex PCR was the method, and the copy in TCRdb shows in-frame clones only, minus some. The data contain 100,000 to 150,000 clones, approximately 87% of them singletons. The receptor's source is a man in his late teens or twenties in good health and CMV-seropositive. Source material: PBMCs. The chain has TRBV10-3 and TRBJ1-1; D might be TRBD1 (6 bases). The CDR3 bases are TGTGCCATCGCACAGGGCGGGTACACTGAAGCTTTCTTT. It translates to CAIAQGGYTEAFF.